Listed here are 26 T cell receptor beta chains from one sample, sequenced in a study of cytomegalovirus exposure and HLA in healthy donors. The PCR used 60 Vbeta and 13 Jbeta primers. The repertoire was sequenced with immunoSEQ multiplex PCR; TCRdb's copy has only in-frame clones and lacks some. The sample consists of 210,000 or so clones, roughly 80% of them appearing once. Specimen: PBMCs. The receptors stem from a girl aged 2 to 9 in good health and CMV-seronegative.

The chain is built from TRBV6-1 and TRBJ2-1; D gene ambiguous. CDR3 size: 15 residues. With 7 bases removed from V and 2 bases from J, the gap between germline ends came to 15 bases. Germline loops: CDR1 MNHNS, CDR2 SASEGT. The CDR3 sequence: CASNPSQVPYNEQFF. The CDR3 DNA follows: TGTGCCAGCAACCCAAGTCAGGTCCCCTACAATGAGCAGTTCTTC.

V and J are TRBV6-1 and TRBJ2-3, with 7 bases aligning to TRBD2. The J segment lost 1 base and the V segment lost 8 bases, leaving 9 bases of the junction unmatched. This CDR3 region has 15 residues. The germline V gene has CDR1 MNHNS and CDR2 SASEGT. The CDR3 reads CASQFERGGTDTQYF. The CDR3 nucleotides read TGTGCCAGCCAATTCGAGCGGGGCGGCACAGATACGCAGTATTTT.

The chain is built from TRBV2 and TRBJ2-5; D may be TRBD1 (7 bases). CDR1 is SNHLY, CDR2 FYNNEI, per germline. Trimming shortened V by 6 bases and J by 4 bases, and 21 bases separated the two germline ends. This CDR3 is built from 16 residues. The DNA of the CDR3 is TGTGCCAGCAGACCTTTGGAGGGGGCCTTGGGAGAGACCCAGTACTTC. This sequence encodes CASRPLEGALGETQYF.

The gene calls are TRBV27 and TRBJ2-1, with 9 bases lining up with TRBD2. The CDR3 runs to 16 residues. After removal of 0 bases from V and 4 bases from J, the junction contained 4 bases not matched to a gene. Germline V gene data show CDR1 as MNHEY and CDR2 as SMNVEV (reference sequence). CDR3 sequence reads: CASSLSTSGVYNEQFF. CDR3 sequence (DNA): TGTGCCAGCAGTTTATCGACTAGCGGAGTTTACAATGAGCAGTTCTTC.

The chain is built from TRBV7-3 and TRBJ2-6; 8 nucleotides agree with TRBD2. The CDR3 covers 18 residues. Germline CDR1 SGHTA, CDR2 FQGTGA. V was clipped by 5 bases and J by 1 base; unmatched bases: 10. The DNA of the CDR3 is TGTGCCAGCAGCCCCATGCGGGGGGTAGGGTCTGGGGCCAACGTCCTGACTTTC. This encodes CASSPMRGVGSGANVLTF.

The chain links TRBV11-2 to TRBJ2-2, with 10 bases aligning to TRBD2. Germline loops: CDR1 SGHAT, CDR2 FQNNGV. The CDR3 extends over 15 amino acids. J gave up 4 bases and V 6 bases, and 5 bases lay outside the gene matches. The DNA for the CDR3 is TGTGCCAGCAGGATTGCTAGCGGGAGCACCGGGGAGCTGTTTTTT. It is translated as CASRIASGSTGELFF.

In DNA form, the CDR3 reads TGTGCCAGCTCTAGGGGGGGAGGGCAAGAAGCTTTCTTT. It specifies CASSRGGGQEAFF. The V gene is TRBV2, the J gene TRBJ1-1; D may be TRBD1 (6 bases). CDR3 length: 13 amino acids. The V and J ends lost 8 bases and 8 bases respectively, with 18 bases between them. The germline V gene has CDR1 SNHLY and CDR2 FYNNEI.

The chain uses TRBV18 and TRBJ2-3, with D unresolved. The germline gives CDR1 KGHSH, CDR2 LQKENI. V gave up 1 base and J gave up 4 bases, with 6 bases separating them. The CDR3 consists of 13 residues. Here the CDR3 reads CASSPLVSDTQYF. CDR3 bases: TGTGCCAGCTCACCACTAGTATCAGATACGCAGTATTTT.

The chain couples TRBV6-1 to TRBJ1-1; D is unclear. Germline V CDR1 and CDR2: MNHNS, SASEGT. Deletions cut 4 bases from V and 0 bases from J, with 9 bases between. The CDR3 runs 14 residues. The DNA of the CDR3 is TGTGCCAGCAGTGCGCAGGCGCTGAACACTGAAGCTTTCTTT. This codes for CASSAQALNTEAFF.

The chain employs TRBV30 and TRBJ1-2; D is unresolved. Germline V CDR1 and CDR2: GTSNPN, SVGIG (reference sequence). CDR3 length: 13 amino acids. The V and J ends lost 0 bases and 7 bases respectively, with 12 bases between them. CDR3 sequence (DNA): TGTGCCTGGAGTGTGCGGGGTGGCGGTGGCTACACCTTC. Its translation: CAWSVRGGGGYTF.

This clone was seen just once. The rearrangement links TRBV5-1 to TRBJ2-7; TRBD1 matches 10 bases. This CDR3 has 16 residues. With V trimmed by 4 bases and J by 2 bases, 9 bases remained unmatched. Per germline, CDR1 SGHRS and CDR2 YFSETQ. CDR3 loop: CASSEGSGQGAYEQYF. CDR3 DNA: TGCGCCAGCAGCGAGGGGAGCGGACAGGGGGCCTACGAGCAGTACTTC.

The V call is TRBV7-9, the J call TRBJ2-1; D is perhaps TRBD1 (6 bases). The CDR3 is 12 amino acids. V dropped 6 bases and J dropped 6 bases, with 9 bases sitting between them. Germline assignment: CDR1 SEHNR and CDR2 FQNEAQ (reference sequence). The CDR3: CASRPDSNEQFF. The CDR3 DNA reads as TGTGCCAGCAGGCCGGACAGCAATGAGCAGTTCTTC.

Points on this clone: The junction shows a germline mismatch at one end, possibly a read error. This sample includes further DNA sequences coding for the same CDR3. This sequence joins TRBV6-5 and TRBJ1-1; 9 bases fit TRBD1. The V gene's germline CDR1 is MNHEY and CDR2 SVGAGI. There are 13 residues in the CDR3. Written as DNA, the CDR3 is TGTGCCAGCAGCGACAGGGGGTACACTGAGGCTTTCTTT. Translation: CASSDRGYTEAFF.

V is TRBV7-7 and J is TRBJ2-2; no firm D call. Trimming pared 2 bases from V and 2 bases from J, leaving 6 bases between. The CDR3 has 14 residues. CDR1 is SSHAT, CDR2 FNYEAQ, per germline (reference sequence). CDR3 residues: CASSLMTNTGELFF. In DNA form, the CDR3 reads TGTGCCAGCAGCTTAATGACAAACACCGGGGAGCTGTTTTTT.

V gene TRBV19 combines with J gene TRBJ1-6, with 8 bases aligning to TRBD1. Germline CDR1 reads LNHDA; CDR2 reads SQIVND (reference sequence). The CDR3 spans 13 residues. V shed 5 bases, J shed 8 bases, and the junction held 2 bases outside the gene matches. The CDR3, as DNA: TGTGCCAGTAGTTCACAGGGGGATTCACCCCTCCACTTT. This codes for CASSSQGDSPLHF.

The chain combines TRBV6-6 with TRBJ1-1; D is ambiguous. CDR3 size: 15 residues. Germline CDR1 is MNHNY and CDR2 is SVGAGI (reference sequence). Trimming stripped 2 bases from V and 1 base from J, with 11 bases between. The CDR3 DNA reads as TGTGCCAGCAGTTACGCGATTCAAACGAACACTGAAGCTTTCTTT. This translates into CASSYAIQTNTEAFF.

The chain links TRBV27 to TRBJ2-5; D not resolved. V lost 4 bases, J lost 2 bases, and 5 bases lay in between. This CDR3 comprises 12 residues. Per germline, CDR1 MNHEY and CDR2 SMNVEV (reference sequence). CDR3 bases: TGTGCCAGCAGTTCTACTCAAGAGACCCAGTACTTC. Amino acids: CASSSTQETQYF.

This rearrangement joins TRBV5-1 to TRBJ1-2, with 10 bases aligning to TRBD1. CDR1 is SGHRS and CDR2 is YFSETQ in the germline V gene. The V gene end was trimmed by 3 bases and the J gene end by 3 bases; junction bases not matched to a gene: 14. This CDR3 contains 18 residues. The CDR3 reads CASSSLRDRGASDYGYTF. The DNA of the CDR3 is TGCGCCAGCAGCTCACTTAGGGACAGGGGAGCAAGTGACTATGGCTACACCTTC.

This clone occurred a few times. The CDR3 DNA is TGTGCCAGCAGCTTTACGGGAAAGGGTGAAAAACTGTTTTTT. This gives the protein CASSFTGKGEKLFF. This sequence joins TRBV7-2 and TRBJ1-4; D gene ambiguous. The germline gives CDR1 SGHTA, CDR2 FQGNSA. V lost 3 bases to trimming and J lost 7 bases, with 12 bases between them. The CDR3 spans 14 residues. The entire variable domain, with the rest obtained from reference TRBV7-2 and TRBJ1-4, is as follows: GAGVSQSPSNKVTEKGKDVELRCDPISGHTALYWYRQSLGQGLEFLIYFQGNSAPDKSGLPSDRFSAERTGGSVSTLTIQRTQQEDSAVYLCASSFTGKGEKLFFGSGTQLSVL.

This chain links TRBV7-2 with TRBJ2-1; 14 nucleotides line up with TRBD2. This CDR3 contains 14 residues. Looked up from germline, CDR1 is SGHTA and CDR2 is FQGNSA. J gave up 11 bases and V 5 bases, and 5 bases lay outside the gene matches. The CDR3 DNA reads as TGTGCCAGCAGCCAGGGACTAGCGGGAGTGAAGCAGTTCTTC. As protein: CASSQGLAGVKQFF.

The J gene is TRBJ1-2, the V gene TRBV19; perhaps TRBD1 as D (6 bases). The germline V gene has CDR1 LNHDA and CDR2 SQIVND (reference sequence). This CDR3 comprises 15 residues. The V gene lost 6 bases and the J gene lost 4 bases, with 18 bases spanning the gap. CDR3: CASSVRQELVYGYTF. Written as DNA, the CDR3 is TGTGCCAGTAGCGTACGACAGGAATTAGTCTATGGCTACACCTTC.

The chain is built from TRBV13 and TRBJ2-1; D unclear. CDR3 length equals 14 residues. V dropped 0 bases and J dropped 9 bases, with 12 bases sitting between them. CDR1 and CDR2 (germline): PRHDT, FYEKMQ (reference sequence). CDR3 in amino acids: CASSLGFDSSEQFF. Here the CDR3 DNA reads TGTGCCAGCAGCTTAGGCTTCGATAGTAGTGAGCAGTTCTTC.

The genes are TRBV5-1 and TRBJ2-5; D is uncertain. The CDR3 consists of 12 residues. The germline V gene has CDR1 SGHRS and CDR2 YFSETQ. V shed 2 bases and J shed 5 bases, with 7 bases lying between them. The CDR3 nucleotides are TGCGCCAGCAGCTTAGCCAGGGAGACCCAGTACTTC. Its translation is CASSLARETQYF.

This chain links TRBV7-2 with TRBJ2-7, with D hard to call. Germline values: CDR1 SGHTA, CDR2 FQGNSA. The CDR3 sequence is 13 residues long. With 5 bases removed from V and 0 bases from J, the gap between germline ends came to 8 bases. CDR3 nucleotide sequence: TGTGCCAGCAGCCCGAGTTACTCCTACGAGCAGTACTTC. Amino acid sequence: CASSPSYSYEQYF.

This chain connects TRBV7-2 to TRBJ2-7, with 10 bases lining up with TRBD2. Looked up from germline, CDR1 is SGHTA and CDR2 is FQGNSA. V lost 3 bases and J lost 4; bases outside the gene matches: 12. This CDR3 has 17 residues. CDR3 amino acids: CASSLVYDSGGKYEQYF. As DNA, the CDR3 is TGTGCCAGCAGCTTGGTGTACGATAGCGGGGGGAAGTACGAGCAGTACTTC. The full variable domain, rest sourced from reference TRBV7-2 and TRBJ2-7, is GAGVSQSPSNKVTEKGKDVELRCDPISGHTALYWYRQSLGQGLEFLIYFQGNSAPDKSGLPSDRFSAERTGGSVSTLTIQRTQQEDSAVYLCASSLVYDSGGKYEQYFGPGTRLTVT.

This clone appeared a single time. The chain combines TRBV19 with TRBJ1-5; 7 nucleotides line up with TRBD1. This CDR3 has 16 residues. Germline V lookup: CDR1 LNHDA, CDR2 SQIVND (reference sequence). V shed 6 bases, J shed 5 bases, and the junction held 13 bases outside the gene matches. This CDR3 reads CASRTGTAARYQPQHF. DNA for the CDR3: TGTGCCAGTAGAACCGGGACAGCGGCTAGATATCAGCCCCAGCATTTT.